Detailed here is one TCR beta chain. Antigen: not known. This entry belongs to a study of blood T cells in healthy people across ages. Study-level points and caveats: Greater diversity and more naive CD4+ cells were seen in long-lived donors than in aged donors.

The CDR3 consists of 11 residues. V was shortened by 1 base and J by 13 bases, with 11 bases between the two germline ends. Germline assignment: CDR1 DFQATT and CDR2 SNEGSKA (reference sequence). The authors ran a second PCR of 7 to 11 cycles using a sample-barcoded 5' primer and a J-beta primer mix. In TCRdb, the 5' RACE reads were re-called with MiXCR into one record per CDR3 protein. The top ten hold 15% to 20% of the sample, which has over a million distinct CDR3 sequences, less than 50% seen once. The material sequenced was blood. This chain joins TRBV20-1 and TRBJ2-4; D may be TRBD2 (5 bases). The origin of this receptor is a woman aged 60 to 75 in good health. CDR3 region: CSARGNGEQYF. In nucleotides, the CDR3 is TGCAGTGCTAGAGGGAATGGGGAGCAGTACTTC.